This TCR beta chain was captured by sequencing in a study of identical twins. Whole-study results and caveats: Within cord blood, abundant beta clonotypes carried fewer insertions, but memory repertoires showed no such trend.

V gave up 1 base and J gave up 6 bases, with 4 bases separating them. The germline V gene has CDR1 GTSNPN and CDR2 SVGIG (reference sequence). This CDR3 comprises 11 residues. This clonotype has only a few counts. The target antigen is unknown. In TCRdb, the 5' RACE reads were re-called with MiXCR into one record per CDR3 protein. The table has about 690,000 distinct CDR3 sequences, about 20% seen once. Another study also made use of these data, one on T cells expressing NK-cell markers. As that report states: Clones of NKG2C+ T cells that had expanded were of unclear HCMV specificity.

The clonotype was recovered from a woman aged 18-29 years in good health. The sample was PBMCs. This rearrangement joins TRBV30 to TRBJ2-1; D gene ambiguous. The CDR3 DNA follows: TGTGCCTGGAGTGCGACCAATGAGCAGTTCTTC. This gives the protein CAWSATNEQFF.